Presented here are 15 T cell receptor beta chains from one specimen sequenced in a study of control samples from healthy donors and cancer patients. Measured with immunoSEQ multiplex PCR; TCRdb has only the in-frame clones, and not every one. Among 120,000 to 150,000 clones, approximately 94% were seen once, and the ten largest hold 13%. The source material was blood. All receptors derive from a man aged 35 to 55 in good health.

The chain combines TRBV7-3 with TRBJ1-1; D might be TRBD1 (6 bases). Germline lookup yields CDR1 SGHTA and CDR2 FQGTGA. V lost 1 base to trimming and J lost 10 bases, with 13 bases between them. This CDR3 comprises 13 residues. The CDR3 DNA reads TGTGCCAGCAGCTTAAGCTCGGGGGCTTTAGCTTTCTTT. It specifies CASSLSSGALAFF.

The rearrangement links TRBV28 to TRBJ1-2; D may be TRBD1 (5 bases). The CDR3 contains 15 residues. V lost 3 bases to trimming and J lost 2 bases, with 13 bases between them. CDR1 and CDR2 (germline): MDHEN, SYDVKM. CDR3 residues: CASSLPRDGNYGYTF. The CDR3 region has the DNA TGTGCCAGCAGTTTGCCCCGGGACGGAAACTATGGCTACACCTTC.

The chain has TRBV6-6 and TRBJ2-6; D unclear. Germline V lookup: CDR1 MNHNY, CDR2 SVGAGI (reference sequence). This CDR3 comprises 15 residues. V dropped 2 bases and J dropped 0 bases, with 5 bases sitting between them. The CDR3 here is CASSYGPSGANVLTF. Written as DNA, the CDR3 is TGTGCCAGCAGTTACGGCCCCTCTGGGGCCAACGTCCTGACTTTC.

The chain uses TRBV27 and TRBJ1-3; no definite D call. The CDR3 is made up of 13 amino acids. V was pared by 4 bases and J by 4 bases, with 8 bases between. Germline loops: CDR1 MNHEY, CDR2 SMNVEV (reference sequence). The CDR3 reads CASSSIWGNTIYF. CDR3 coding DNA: TGTGCCAGCAGTTCTATATGGGGAAACACCATATATTTT.

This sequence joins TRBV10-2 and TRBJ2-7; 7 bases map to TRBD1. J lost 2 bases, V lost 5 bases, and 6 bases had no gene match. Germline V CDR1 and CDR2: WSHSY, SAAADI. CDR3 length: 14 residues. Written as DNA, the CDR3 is TGCGCCAGCAGTCCTACCGGGACAGCCTACGAGCAGTACTTC. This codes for CASSPTGTAYEQYF.

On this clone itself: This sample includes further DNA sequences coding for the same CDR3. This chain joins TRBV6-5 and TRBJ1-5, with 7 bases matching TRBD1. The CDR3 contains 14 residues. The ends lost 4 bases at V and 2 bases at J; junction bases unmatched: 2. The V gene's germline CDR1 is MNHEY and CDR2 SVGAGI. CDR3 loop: CASSSGTGNQPQHF. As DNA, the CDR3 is TGTGCCAGCAGTTCAGGGACAGGCAATCAGCCCCAGCATTTT.

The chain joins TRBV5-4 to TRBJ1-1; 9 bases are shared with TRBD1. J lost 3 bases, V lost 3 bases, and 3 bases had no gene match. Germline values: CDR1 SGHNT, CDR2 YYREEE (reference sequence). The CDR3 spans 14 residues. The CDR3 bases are TGTGCCAGCAGCTCGGACAGGGGAGACACTGAAGCTTTCTTT. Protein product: CASSSDRGDTEAFF.

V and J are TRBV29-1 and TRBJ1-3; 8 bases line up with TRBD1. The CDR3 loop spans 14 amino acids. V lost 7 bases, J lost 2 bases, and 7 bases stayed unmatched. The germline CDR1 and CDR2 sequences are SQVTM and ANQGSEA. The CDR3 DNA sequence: TGCAGCGCGAAAACAGGGGGGACTGGAAACACCATATATTTT. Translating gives CSAKTGGTGNTIYF. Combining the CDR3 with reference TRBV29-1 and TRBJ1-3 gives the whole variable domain SAVISQKPSRDICQRGTSLTIQCQVDSQVTMMFWYRQQPGQSLTLIATANQGSEATYESGFVIDKFPISRPNLTFSTLTVSNMSPEDSSIYLCSAKTGGTGNTIYFGEGSWLTVV.

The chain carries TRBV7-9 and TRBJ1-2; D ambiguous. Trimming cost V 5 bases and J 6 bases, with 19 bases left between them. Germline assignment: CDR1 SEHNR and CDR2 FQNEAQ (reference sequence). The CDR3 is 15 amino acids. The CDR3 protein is CASSPPPQVRDGYTF. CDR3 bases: TGTGCCAGCAGCCCACCCCCGCAGGTTCGGGATGGCTACACCTTC.

CDR3 region: CASSPRSPETQYF. CDR3 coding DNA: TGTGCCAGCAGTCCTAGGTCTCCAGAGACCCAGTACTTC. The genes are TRBV28 and TRBJ2-5; D ambiguous. The CDR3 length is 13 residues. Germline V gene lookup returns CDR1 MDHEN and CDR2 SYDVKM. V was pared by 5 bases and J by 4 bases, with 11 bases between.

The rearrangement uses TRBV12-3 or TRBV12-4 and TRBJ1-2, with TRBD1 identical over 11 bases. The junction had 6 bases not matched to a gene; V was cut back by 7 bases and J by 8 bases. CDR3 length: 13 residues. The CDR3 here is CASNLGTGGGYTF. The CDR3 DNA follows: TGTGCCAGCAACCTAGGGACAGGGGGAGGCTACACCTTC.

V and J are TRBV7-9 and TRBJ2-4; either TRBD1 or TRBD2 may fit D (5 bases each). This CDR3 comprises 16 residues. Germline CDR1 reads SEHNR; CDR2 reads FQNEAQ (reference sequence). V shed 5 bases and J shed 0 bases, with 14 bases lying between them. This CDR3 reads CASSHSGTLAKNIQYF. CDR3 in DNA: TGTGCCAGCAGCCACTCCGGGACGCTAGCCAAAAACATTCAGTACTTC.

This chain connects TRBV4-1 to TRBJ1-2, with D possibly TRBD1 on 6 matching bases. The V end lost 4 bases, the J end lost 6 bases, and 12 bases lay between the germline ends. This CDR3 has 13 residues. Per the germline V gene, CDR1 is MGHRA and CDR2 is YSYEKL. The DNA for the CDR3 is TGCGCCAGCAGCCTAACAGGGTATAATGGCTACACCTTC. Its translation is CASSLTGYNGYTF.

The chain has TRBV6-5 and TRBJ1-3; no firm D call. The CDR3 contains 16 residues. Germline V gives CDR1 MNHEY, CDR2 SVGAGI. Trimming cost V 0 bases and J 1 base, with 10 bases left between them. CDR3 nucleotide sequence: TGTGCCAGCAGTTACTCGAAAAGAGGGTCTGGAAACACCATATATTTT. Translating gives CASSYSKRGSGNTIYF.

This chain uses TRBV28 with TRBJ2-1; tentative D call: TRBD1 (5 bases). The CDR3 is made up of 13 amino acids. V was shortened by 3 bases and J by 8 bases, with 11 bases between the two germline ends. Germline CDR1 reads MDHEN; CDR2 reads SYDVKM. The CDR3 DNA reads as TGTGCCAGCAGTTTCGTCCAGGGCGATGAGCAGTTCTTC. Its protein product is CASSFVQGDEQFF. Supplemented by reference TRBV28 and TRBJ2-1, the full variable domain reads DVKVTQSSRYLVKRTGEKVFLECVQDMDHENMFWYRQDPGLGLRLIYFSYDVKMKEKGDIPEGYSVSREKKERFSLILESASTNQTSMYLCASSFVQGDEQFFGPGTRLTVL.